A selection of T cell receptor beta chains follows, all from one sample in a study of blood T cell dynamics during melanoma immunotherapy. This table comes from immunoSEQ multiplex PCR, and its TCRdb copy is limited to in-frame clones, with some not included. The sample consists of some 4,500 clones, approximately 86% of them appearing once. Sequencing was performed on blood, taken from a patient treated with checkpoint blockade. These receptors were collected from a human donor with melanoma. The CDR3 runs from the conserved cysteine through the conserved F or W. Each record gives: CDR3 DNA, CDR3 protein, clone size, J gene, D gene, V gene. D genes are given only for firm matches. Where a row states a size, it is once, few, many or the class of an expanded clone; other rows omit it.

DNA: TGTGCCAGCACCTCCGGCCAAAAGATCCCCGGGGAGCTGTTTTTT; CDR3: CASTSGQKIPGELFF; size: few; J: TRBJ2-2; D: -; V: TRBV2
DNA: TGTGCCAGCAGTGAGGGGCTGGGAACCTACGAGCAGTACTTC; CDR3: CASSEGLGTYEQYF; size: few; J: TRBJ2-7; D: -; V: TRBV27
DNA: TGTGCCAGCAGTTATTCCGGGGGATACCCGTACGAGCAGTACTTC; CDR3: CASSYSGGYPYEQYF; size: -; J: TRBJ2-7; D: -; V: TRBV6-9
DNA: TGTGCCAGCAGTTTACCCGGACAGACCACCTACGCCTACGAGCAGTACTTC; CDR3: CASSLPGQTTYAYEQYF; size: -; J: TRBJ2-7; D: -; V: TRBV28
DNA: TGTGCCAGCAGTTTATTGGGGGCCAAAAACATTCAGTACTTC; CDR3: CASSLLGAKNIQYF; size: -; J: TRBJ2-4; D: -; V: TRBV27
DNA: TGTGCCAGCAGCTTCTTTGCAGGAACCTACGAGCAGTACTTC; CDR3: CASSFFAGTYEQYF; size: -; J: TRBJ2-7; D: -; V: TRBV7-6
DNA: TGTGCCAGCGCCGGTTCCAGGACTGGAAACACCATATATTTT; CDR3: CASAGSRTGNTIYF; size: -; J: TRBJ1-3; D: -; V: TRBV6-5
DNA: TGCGCCAGCAGCTCAAGATATGGGGAGGGAGTTTACGAGCAGTACTTC; CDR3: CASSSRYGEGVYEQYF; size: once; J: TRBJ2-7; D: TRBD2; V: TRBV4-3
DNA: TGTGCCAGCAGTACCGGGAGCAGCGGGGAGACCCAGTACTTC; CDR3: CASSTGSSGETQYF; size: -; J: TRBJ2-5; D: -; V: TRBV25-1
DNA: TGTGCCAGCAGCTTATCTCGGGGAGCGGGAGATACGCAGTATTTT; CDR3: CASSLSRGAGDTQYF; size: -; J: TRBJ2-3; D: -; V: TRBV7-2
DNA: TGCAGCGTTGCAAGGGGGACAAACACCGGGGAGCTGTTTTTT; CDR3: CSVARGTNTGELFF; size: -; J: TRBJ2-2; D: -; V: TRBV29-1
DNA: TGTGCCATCAGTGATGACGGCCAAGGCACCGGGGAGCTGTTTTTT; CDR3: CAISDDGQGTGELFF; size: -; J: TRBJ2-2; D: -; V: TRBV10-3
DNA: TGTGCCAGCAGTTATTATTTCCGGGCGATGAACACTGAAGCTTTCTTT; CDR3: CASSYYFRAMNTEAFF; size: few; J: TRBJ1-1; D: -; V: TRBV6-5
DNA: TGTGCCAGCAGCTTACTAGCGAATAACAATGAGCAGTTCTTC; CDR3: CASSLLANNNEQFF; size: -; J: TRBJ2-1; D: -; V: TRBV11-3
DNA: TGTGCCAGTAGTATAGTGGGCATTTCATCTAGCACAGATACGCAGTATTTT; CDR3: CASSIVGISSSTDTQYF; size: -; J: TRBJ2-3; D: -; V: TRBV19
DNA: TGTGCCAGTACGGGAGGGCTACTGGGCACAGATACGCAGTATTTT; CDR3: CASTGGLLGTDTQYF; size: -; J: TRBJ2-3; D: TRBD2; V: TRBV19
DNA: TGTGCCAGCAGCGGGGTACAGGGAAGGGGTGAAAAACTGTTTTTT; CDR3: CASSGVQGRGEKLFF; size: few; J: TRBJ1-4; D: -; V: TRBV9
DNA: TGTGCCAGTACCGCGGCAGGGGGTCCCAATCAGCCCCAGCATTTT; CDR3: CASTAAGGPNQPQHF; size: few; J: TRBJ1-5; D: TRBD1; V: TRBV19
DNA: TGTGCCAGCAGCTTAACGCGGACCAAGGACGAGCAGTACTTC; CDR3: CASSLTRTKDEQYF; size: once; J: TRBJ2-7; D: -; V: TRBV7-9
DNA: TGTGCCTGGAAATATTGGAGCACTGAAGCTTTCTTT; CDR3: CAWKYWSTEAFF; size: -; J: TRBJ1-1; D: -; V: TRBV30
DNA: TGTGCCAGCAGCTTAGGGGTATCTAGCACAGATACGCAGTATTTT; CDR3: CASSLGVSSTDTQYF; size: -; J: TRBJ2-3; D: -; V: TRBV7-9
DNA: TGTGCCAGCAGCAATGGGACAGGGAGAGATGAGCAGTTCTTC; CDR3: CASSNGTGRDEQFF; size: -; J: TRBJ2-1; D: TRBD1; V: TRBV5-6
DNA: TGTGCCAGCATCGGAGGGGGGGCAAACACCGGGGAGCTGTTTTTT; CDR3: CASIGGGANTGELFF; size: -; J: TRBJ2-2; D: -; V: TRBV27
DNA: TGTGCTAGTGGTTTGGTAAACAGGGTCAATGAGCAGTTCTTC; CDR3: CASGLVNRVNEQFF; size: -; J: TRBJ2-1; D: -; V: TRBV12-5
DNA: TGTGCCAGCAGTTTGAGGGGGGCCCGATATAGCAATCAGCCCCAGCATTTT; CDR3: CASSLRGARYSNQPQHF; size: -; J: TRBJ1-5; D: -; V: TRBV28
DNA: TGTGCCAGCAGTCCAGCCAACACCTATACTTGGCCCCAGCATTTT; CDR3: CASSPANTYTWPQHF; size: -; J: TRBJ1-5; D: -; V: TRBV28
DNA: TGTGCCAGCTCACCACCGAACCTCTCTGGGGCCAACGTCCTGACTTTC; CDR3: CASSPPNLSGANVLTF; size: -; J: TRBJ2-6; D: -; V: TRBV18
DNA: TGTGCCAGCAGCTCGCCAGCCGGGACTAGGGGTGACAATGAGCAGTTCTTC; CDR3: CASSSPAGTRGDNEQFF; size: once; J: TRBJ2-1; D: TRBD2; V: TRBV5-8
DNA: TGCAGCGTTGAACGCACAGATACGCAGTATTTT; CDR3: CSVERTDTQYF; size: -; J: TRBJ2-3; D: -; V: TRBV29-1
DNA: TGTGCTAGTGGTCAGGGACTAGCGGGGGTCACAGATACGCAGTATTTT; CDR3: CASGQGLAGVTDTQYF; size: -; J: TRBJ2-3; D: TRBD2; V: TRBV12-5
DNA: TGTGCCAGCTCACCACGCTCGGGACAGGGTGCCGAGCAGTACTTC; CDR3: CASSPRSGQGAEQYF; size: -; J: TRBJ2-7; D: TRBD1; V: TRBV18
DNA: TGTGCCAGCAGTCCCACCAGGGGGCAGAATGGCTACACCTTC; CDR3: CASSPTRGQNGYTF; size: -; J: TRBJ1-2; D: TRBD1; V: TRBV6-1
DNA: TGTGCCAGCAGTTTTGATAGGGGTAAGAGAGGACTAGCGGGAGCCCCAGATACGCAGTATTTT; CDR3: CASSFDRGKRGLAGAPDTQYF; size: -; J: TRBJ2-3; D: TRBD2; V: TRBV28
DNA: TGTGCCAGCAGAGTGGCGAGCGGAGGGGGGGCAGATACGCAGTATTTT; CDR3: CASRVASGGGADTQYF; size: -; J: TRBJ2-3; D: -; V: TRBV7-2
DNA: TGTGCCAGCAGAAGAGCCCAGGAGACCCAGTACTTC; CDR3: CASRRAQETQYF; size: -; J: TRBJ2-5; D: -; V: TRBV14
DNA: TGTGCCAGCATGGTGGGGACAGTCGAGCAGTACTTC; CDR3: CASMVGTVEQYF; size: -; J: TRBJ2-7; D: TRBD1; V: TRBV6-1
DNA: TGTGCCAGCAGTTTACAGGGGGCGAGTGGGCTATATGAAAAACTGTTTTTT; CDR3: CASSLQGASGLYEKLFF; size: -; J: TRBJ1-4; D: TRBD1; V: TRBV28
DNA: TGTGCCAGCAGCGACGACAACTATGGCTACACCTTC; CDR3: CASSDDNYGYTF; size: few; J: TRBJ1-2; D: -; V: TRBV7-9
DNA: TGTGCCAGCAGTGCGGGGTATAGCAATCAGCCCCAGCATTTT; CDR3: CASSAGYSNQPQHF; size: -; J: TRBJ1-5; D: -; V: TRBV6-1
DNA: TGTGCCAGCAGTTCCCTACAGGGGTTAAGCGAGCAGTACTTC; CDR3: CASSSLQGLSEQYF; size: -; J: TRBJ2-7; D: TRBD1; V: TRBV6-6
DNA: TGCGCCAGCAGCCAACAAGGGGGGACCCCGGAGACCCAGTACTTC; CDR3: CASSQQGGTPETQYF; size: -; J: TRBJ2-5; D: -; V: TRBV4-1
DNA: TGCGCCAGCAGCCAAGATCGACTAGCGGGACCACACCTCTTC; CDR3: CASSQDRLAGPHLF; size: -; J: TRBJ2-1; D: TRBD2; V: TRBV4-3
DNA: TGTGCCAGCAGTGACGCGAGCGGGACGGCCCAAAACTCCTACGAGCAGTACTTC; CDR3: CASSDASGTAQNSYEQYF; size: -; J: TRBJ2-7; D: TRBD2; V: TRBV2
DNA: TGTGCCAGTAGTATTCTTCAGGGTAACACTGAAGCTTTCTTT; CDR3: CASSILQGNTEAFF; size: -; J: TRBJ1-1; D: -; V: TRBV19